This passage covers 21 T cell receptor beta chains from one sample sequenced in a study of regulatory T cells in long-lasting Graves disease. This sample's time point: newly diagnosed GD, antithyroid drugs for less than 3 months. The authors made the TCR library using RNA they extracted from PBMCs. The TCR beta library used iRepertoire HTBI primers with Arm-PCR amplification of CDR3. TCRdb reanalysed the multiplex PCR reads using MiXCR and keeps one entry per CDR3 protein. The table records about 440,000 distinct CDR3 sequences, less than 20% of them present only once. The same sample was also used in a study of T cells in Graves' hyperthyroidism and ophthalmopathy.

Here the sequenced sample was peripheral blood mononuclear cells (PBMCs), taken at new diagnosis, from a patient treated with antithyroid drugs. All receptors derive from a woman in her 30s with Graves disease.

About this clonotype itself: The CDR3 carries no conserved terminal phenylalanine or tryptophan, so it likely arises from a read error. The rearrangement uses TRBV18 and TRBJ2-3; D not resolved. There are 13 residues in the CDR3. Trimming stripped 3 bases from V and 3 bases from J, with 7 bases between. The germline V gene encodes CDR1 KGHSH and CDR2 LQKENI. CDR3 sequence reads: CASSPPGTDTQYS. CDR3 coding DNA: TGTGCCAGCTCACCCCCCGGGACAGATACGCAGTATTCT.

This clonotype was recorded many times. Here the CDR3 DNA reads TGCAGTGCTAGAGGGCGCGGGGAGAGCTCCTACGAGCAGTACTTC. It translates to CSARGRGESSYEQYF. The rearrangement joins TRBV20-1 to TRBJ2-7; D is perhaps TRBD2 (6 bases). The V end lost 1 base, the J end lost 0 bases, and 13 bases lay between the germline ends. Germline assignment: CDR1 DFQATT and CDR2 SNEGSKA (reference sequence). This CDR3 has 15 residues.

There are many counts of this clonotype. CDR3 amino acids: CASTPRFRNTEAFF. In DNA, the CDR3 is TGTGCCAGCACCCCACGGTTCAGGAACACTGAAGCTTTCTTT. V is TRBV3-1 and J is TRBJ1-1; D is undetermined. Germline assignment: CDR1 LGHDT and CDR2 YNNKEL (reference sequence). The CDR3 is made up of 14 amino acids. V lost 7 bases and J lost 1, with 13 bases in between.

This clonotype was seen more than once but under ten times. The J gene is TRBJ2-5, the V gene TRBV4-3; D uncertain. CDR1 and CDR2 (germline): LGHNA, YSLEER. Trimming stripped 0 bases from V and 2 bases from J, with 10 bases between. CDR3 length equals 15 residues. CDR3: CASSQDNLIQETQYF. CDR3 nucleotides: TGCGCCAGCAGCCAAGATAACCTCATACAAGAGACCCAGTACTTC.

This clonotype has a handful of counts. At one boundary the junction diverges from the germline segment, which might be a read error. This chain uses TRBV27 with TRBJ2-1; D is unclear. CDR3 size: 12 residues. The germline gives CDR1 MNHEY, CDR2 SMNVEV (reference sequence). The CDR3 sequence: CTSSLGYSEQFF. The DNA for the CDR3 is TGTACCAGCAGTCTAGGGTATAGTGAGCAGTTCTTC.

The rearrangement joins TRBV27 to TRBJ2-2; TRBD2 agrees at 8 bases. This CDR3 is built from 16 residues. The V and J ends lost 7 bases and 4 bases, in that order; junction bases with no gene match: 11. Germline V gene data show CDR1 as MNHEY and CDR2 as SMNVEV (reference sequence). The CDR3: CASTPGSGSGTGELFF. The CDR3 bases are TGTGCCAGCACCCCTGGGAGCGGGAGCGGCACCGGGGAGCTGTTTTTT.

This clonotype turned up a few times. The chain employs TRBV7-9 and TRBJ2-1, with 8 bases lining up with TRBD1. V shed 6 bases, J shed 4 bases, and the junction held 8 bases outside the gene matches. The CDR3 runs to 15 residues. The V gene's germline CDR1 is SEHNR and CDR2 FQNEAQ (reference sequence). The CDR3, as DNA: TGTGCCAGCAGTTACAGGGGGATAGTATACAATGAGCAGTTCTTC. Amino acid sequence: CASSYRGIVYNEQFF.

Concerning this clonotype itself: A far larger clone is one nucleotide away, so this likely arose from a read error. The chain uses TRBV28 and TRBJ2-1; 9 positions match TRBD2. CDR1 is MDHEN, CDR2 SYDVKM, per germline. V trimming: 5 bases; J trimming: 10 bases; junction bases outside the gene matches: 15. The CDR3 spans 16 residues. CDR3 nucleotide sequence: TGTGCCAGCAGTCCATCCCGGGTAGCGGGAGTTAAGGAGCAGTTCTTC. Its translation: CASSPSRVAGVKEQFF.

In this sample, this clonotype turned up many times. This chain joins TRBV7-2 and TRBJ1-4; D possibly corresponds to TRBD1 (5 bases). Germline values: CDR1 SGHTA, CDR2 FQGNSA. This CDR3 has 14 residues. V lost 3 bases to trimming and J lost 3 bases, with 8 bases between them. This chain's CDR3 is CASSFGGANEKLFF. CDR3 in DNA: TGTGCCAGCAGCTTCGGGGGTGCTAATGAAAAACTGTTTTTT.

This clonotype was observed at least ten times. The V and J genes are TRBV11-2 and TRBJ2-5; TRBD2 might be the D (6 bases). Per the germline V gene, CDR1 is SGHAT and CDR2 is FQNNGV. V was trimmed by 3 bases and J by 3 bases, leaving 8 bases between them. CDR3 length: 13 residues. CDR3 residues: CASSLEGEETQYF. CDR3 sequence (DNA): TGTGCCAGCAGCTTGGAGGGAGAAGAGACCCAGTACTTC.

This clonotype was found many times. V usage is TRBV18 and J usage is TRBJ2-7; D tentatively fits TRBD1 or TRBD2 (5 bases each). The ends were cut back, 4 bases at V and 0 bases at J, with 16 bases in the middle. The germline gives CDR1 KGHSH, CDR2 LQKENI. The CDR3 is 16 amino acids. CDR3 bases: TGTGCCAGCTCACTGCTCCCCGGGGCGAGCTCCTACGAGCAGTACTTC. Amino acids: CASSLLPGASSYEQYF.

The J gene is TRBJ2-7, the V gene TRBV10-3, with 10 nucleotides matching TRBD2. J was trimmed by 6 bases and V by 2 bases; bases with no gene match: 13. Per the germline V gene, CDR1 is ENHRY and CDR2 is SYGVKD. The CDR3 length is 17 residues. CDR3 sequence (DNA): TGTGCCATCAGTGAGGGGGTCCAGAGCGGGAGGGCCTTCGAGCAGTACTTC. It is translated as CAISEGVQSGRAFEQYF.

The sample holds a few counts of this clonotype. The V gene is TRBV4-2, the J gene TRBJ1-4; a weak D match, TRBD1 (5 bases). The V and J ends lost 1 base and 8 bases respectively, with 11 bases between them. CDR3 length: 14 residues. Germline V gene lookup returns CDR1 LGHNA and CDR2 YNFKEQ. The CDR3 nucleotides read TGTGCCAGCAGCCAAGCAGCGGGGGGGGAAAAACTGTTTTTT. Amino acids: CASSQAAGGEKLFF.

The rearrangement joins TRBV4-1 to TRBJ2-3; 7 bases are a match to TRBD1. V shed 3 bases, J shed 2 bases, and the junction held 5 bases outside the gene matches. The CDR3 totals 15 residues. Germline V lookup: CDR1 MGHRA, CDR2 YSYEKL. The CDR3 DNA sequence: TGCGCCAGCAGCCACCCGACAGGGAACACAGATACGCAGTATTTT. It codes for CASSHPTGNTDTQYF.

This clonotype was seen at least ten times. The chain links TRBV10-3 to TRBJ1-2; D call uncertain. The CDR3 spans 13 residues. V lost 2 bases and J lost 5, with 9 bases in between. Germline values: CDR1 ENHRY, CDR2 SYGVKD. CDR3 in amino acids: CAISELQEYGYTF. The DNA of the CDR3 is TGTGCCATCAGTGAGCTGCAGGAATATGGCTACACCTTC.

This clonotype showed up many times. The chain recombines TRBV25-1 with TRBJ1-1; 8 bases are a match to TRBD1. With 4 bases clipped from V and 2 bases from J, the junction kept 9 bases outside the gene matches. The germline gives CDR1 MGHDK, CDR2 SYGVNS. The CDR3 is 16 amino acids. The chain's CDR3 is CASSAHWDRLNTEAFF. The DNA for the CDR3 is TGTGCCAGCAGTGCCCATTGGGACAGGCTTAACACTGAAGCTTTCTTT.

Of note for this clonotype: It may be a read error: a sequence one base away is much more abundant. CDR3 sequence reads: CASSLGGVGSTF. CDR3 sequence (DNA): TGTGCCAGCAGCTTAGGAGGGGTAGGCTCCACCTTC. V is TRBV11-2 and J is TRBJ1-2, with D maybe TRBD1 (5 bases). Germline V gives CDR1 SGHAT, CDR2 FQNNGV. This CDR3 contains 12 residues. Drawing the rest from reference TRBV11-2 and TRBJ1-2, the complete variable domain is EAGVAQSPRYKIIEKRQSVAFWCNPISGHATLYWYQQILGQGPKLLIQFQNNGVVDDSQLPKDRFSAERLKGVDSTLKIQPAKLEDSAVYLCASSLGGVGSTFGSGTRLTVV.

The rearrangement uses TRBV29-1 and TRBJ2-1, with 11 bases matching TRBD2. Germline CDR1 is SQVTM and CDR2 is ANQGSEA. The V segment lost 2 bases and the J segment 5 bases; nucleotides outside the gene matches: 8. This CDR3 spans 16 amino acids. CDR3 coding DNA: TGCAGCGTTGAAAGGGCTAGCGGGAGGCGGGACAATGAGCAGTTCTTC. It is translated as CSVERASGRRDNEQFF.

This clonotype was seen at least ten times. The chain combines TRBV6-1 with TRBJ2-2; D is ambiguous. CDR1 and CDR2 from the germline V gene are MNHNS and SASEGT. The CDR3 spans 16 residues. Trimming took 6 bases from V and 5 from J, leaving 19 bases between them. The CDR3 DNA sequence: TGTGCCAGCAGCAATCAAAAGTCTAGTCGGACCGGGGAGCTGTTTTTT. Its translation is CASSNQKSSRTGELFF.

This clonotype has ten or more counts. The chain is built from TRBV7-8 and TRBJ2-7; the match to TRBD1 covers 10 bases. Germline CDR1 and CDR2: SGHVS and FQNEAQ. With 0 bases clipped from V and 5 bases from J, the junction kept 10 bases outside the gene matches. CDR3 length: 17 residues. The CDR3 loop is CASSLAALRDRGHEQYF. The CDR3, as DNA: TGTGCCAGCAGCTTAGCCGCACTCCGGGACAGGGGCCACGAGCAGTACTTC.

The table lists this clonotype with many counts. The chain joins TRBV12-3 or TRBV12-4 to TRBJ2-3; no firm D call. This CDR3 region has 13 residues. Trimming removed 5 bases from V and 6 bases from J, with 12 bases in between. The CDR3 sequence is CASSADRRDTQYF. The CDR3 DNA reads TGTGCCAGCAGTGCCGACCGGCGGGATACGCAGTATTTT.